The 15 T cell receptor beta chains given below trace back to one sample, sequenced in a study of control samples from healthy donors and cancer patients. TCRdb's copy holds only in-frame clones and misses some; the assay was immunoSEQ multiplex PCR. The sample shows some 140,000 clones, over 90% of them seen only once. Sample: PBMCs. These receptor sequences come from a man in his 60s with colorectal cancer.

This clone has only one observation. The chain uses TRBV4-2 and TRBJ1-2, with D perhaps TRBD1 (5 bases). This CDR3 spans 15 amino acids. Looked up from germline, CDR1 is LGHNA and CDR2 is YNFKEQ. V was shortened by 0 bases and J by 1 base, with 9 bases between the two germline ends. For the CDR3, the DNA is TGTGCCAGCAGCCAAGAGGGGGGAAATAACTATGGCTACACCTTC. It is translated as CASSQEGGNNYGYTF.

The V and J genes are TRBV11-2 and TRBJ1-1; D possibly corresponds to TRBD1 (6 bases). V dropped 3 bases and J dropped 6 bases, with 17 bases sitting between them. The CDR3 contains 15 residues. The germline V gene has CDR1 SGHAT and CDR2 FQNNGV. The CDR3 spells CASSFRGHPGPEAFF. Here the CDR3 DNA reads TGTGCCAGCAGCTTTAGGGGACACCCGGGACCTGAAGCTTTCTTT.

The CDR3 region is CASSESYGYYEQYF. The CDR3 DNA is TGCGCCAGCAGTGAGTCGTACGGATACTACGAGCAGTACTTC. The V and J genes are TRBV10-2 and TRBJ2-7; D not resolved. With 0 bases removed from V and 3 bases from J, the gap between germline ends came to 9 bases. The CDR3 extends over 14 amino acids. Germline V gene sequence: CDR1 WSHSY, CDR2 SAAADI.

The rearrangement joins TRBV30 to TRBJ2-7; no clear D. The ends were cut back, 5 bases at V and 6 bases at J, with 14 bases in the middle. The CDR3 contains 12 residues. Germline CDR1 and CDR2: GTSNPN and SVGIG (reference sequence). The CDR3 here is CAWQEQSGEQYF. CDR3 DNA: TGTGCCTGGCAGGAACAGTCGGGCGAGCAGTACTTC. Drawing the rest from reference TRBV30 and TRBJ2-7, the complete variable domain is SQTIHQWPATLVQPVGSPLSLECTVEGTSNPNLYWYRQAAGRGLQLLFYSVGIGQISSEVPQNLSASRPQDRQFILSSKKLLLSDSGFYLCAWQEQSGEQYFGPGTRLTVT.

The chain recombines TRBV19 with TRBJ1-2; D might be TRBD1 (6 bases). V was shortened by 5 bases and J by 3 bases, with 10 bases between the two germline ends. The CDR3 contains 13 residues. CDR1 is LNHDA and CDR2 is SQIVND in the germline V gene (reference sequence). CDR3 protein: CASSLGQHYGYTF. The CDR3 nucleotides read TGTGCCAGTAGTTTAGGACAGCACTATGGCTACACCTTC. Drawing the rest from reference TRBV19 and TRBJ1-2, the complete variable domain is DGGITQSPKYLFRKEGQNVTLSCEQNLNHDAMYWYRQDPGQGLRLIYYSQIVNDFQKGDIAEGYSVSREKKESFPLTVTSAQKNPTAFYLCASSLGQHYGYTFGSGTRLTVV.

This clone has only one observation. The V gene is TRBV6-5, the J gene TRBJ1-4; D unclear. The V and J ends lost 6 bases and 4 bases respectively, with 12 bases between them. CDR3 length: 14 residues. Germline V lookup: CDR1 MNHEY, CDR2 SVGAGI. CDR3: CASSHRRFNEKLFF. CDR3 in DNA: TGTGCCAGCAGCCACCGACGGTTTAATGAAAAACTGTTTTTT.

V usage is TRBV2 and J usage is TRBJ1-4; possible D gene TRBD1, 6 bases. The CDR3 extends over 14 amino acids. Per the germline V gene, CDR1 is SNHLY and CDR2 is FYNNEI. The ends were cut back, 5 bases at V and 6 bases at J, with 13 bases in the middle. The CDR3 DNA sequence: TGTGCCAGCAGTCCCGGGGGGGGCGATGAAAAACTGTTTTTT. Protein sequence: CASSPGGGDEKLFF. The full variable domain, in which reference TRBV2 and TRBJ1-4 provide the parts outside the CDR3, is EPEVTQTPSHQVTQMGQEVILRCVPISNHLYFYWYRQILGQKVEFLVSFYNNEISEKSEIFDDQFSVERPDGSNFTLKIRSTKLEDSAMYFCASSPGGGDEKLFFGSGTQLSVL.

The CDR3 nucleotides are TGTGCCAGCAGTACCTCGTCTGGGGCCAACGTCCTGACTTTC. Translation: CASSTSSGANVLTF. V usage is TRBV27 and J usage is TRBJ2-6; D gene uncertain. This CDR3 is 14 amino acids long. Germline CDR1 reads MNHEY; CDR2 reads SMNVEV (reference sequence). V lost 5 bases to trimming and J lost 1 base, with 6 bases between them.

The gene calls are TRBV28 and TRBJ1-6, with no clear D. Deletions cut 2 bases from V and 9 bases from J, with 11 bases between. Germline CDR1 reads MDHEN; CDR2 reads SYDVKM. The CDR3 length is 14 residues. The CDR3 bases are TGTGCCAGCAGTTTAAACCAGGAGGTTTCACCCCTCCACTTT. It codes for CASSLNQEVSPLHF. The full variable domain, with the rest looked up from reference TRBV28 and TRBJ1-6, is DVKVTQSSRYLVKRTGEKVFLECVQDMDHENMFWYRQDPGLGLRLIYFSYDVKMKEKGDIPEGYSVSREKKERFSLILESASTNQTSMYLCASSLNQEVSPLHFGNGTRLTVT.

The rearrangement links TRBV5-1 to TRBJ2-3; maybe TRBD1 (5 bases). Germline V gene lookup returns CDR1 SGHRS and CDR2 YFSETQ. The CDR3 extends over 16 amino acids. V was cut by 1 base and J by 2 bases, with 14 bases left in between. CDR3 bases: TGCGCCAGCAGCTTGACTACCCAGGGCCCCACAGATACGCAGTATTTT. Amino acid sequence: CASSLTTQGPTDTQYF.

This clone has only a few counts. The chain is built from TRBV7-2 and TRBJ1-1, with 7 positions matching TRBD1. J gave up 2 bases and V 10 bases, and 7 bases lay outside the gene matches. Germline assignment: CDR1 SGHTA and CDR2 FQGNSA. CDR3 length equals 13 residues. The CDR3 bases are TGTGCCACCCGAGACAGGGTTAACACTGAAGCTTTCTTT. Encoded protein: CATRDRVNTEAFF.

V and J are TRBV3-1 (or the pseudogene TRBV3-2) and TRBJ2-1; D call uncertain. Germline assignment: CDR1 LGHDT and CDR2 YNNKEL (reference sequence). This CDR3 is built from 14 residues. Between the trimmed V and J ends, which lost 3 bases and 5 bases, there was a span of 11 bases. CDR3 coding DNA: TGTGCCAGCAGCCAGGGGAACGGAAACAATGAGCAGTTCTTC. Translation gives CASSQGNGNNEQFF.

This clone has a single count. This sequence joins TRBV7-8 and TRBJ2-2, with D perhaps assigned TRBD1 or TRBD2 (6 bases each). The CDR3 is 17 residues long. With 2 bases removed from V and 4 bases from J, the gap between germline ends came to 17 bases. CDR1 and CDR2 from the germline V gene are SGHVS and FQNEAQ. The CDR3 spells CASSLRAAGGGTGELFF. In DNA, the CDR3 is TGTGCCAGCAGCTTAAGGGCGGCCGGGGGCGGCACCGGGGAGCTGTTTTTT. Based on the CDR3 plus reference TRBV7-8 and TRBJ2-2, the full variable domain is GAGVSQSPRYKVAKRGQDVALRCDPISGHVSLFWYQQALGQGPEFLTYFQNEAQLDKSGLPSDRFFAERPEGSVSTLKIQRTQQEDSAVYLCASSLRAAGGGTGELFFGEGSRLTVL.

The chain couples TRBV6-1 to TRBJ1-2, with 7 nucleotides matching TRBD1. V dropped 3 bases and J dropped 6; count of bases not matched to a gene: 7. The CDR3 runs 14 residues. Germline lookup yields CDR1 MNHNS and CDR2 SASEGT. CDR3 bases: TGTGCCAGCAGTGAGACAGGGCGAAGGGATGGCTACACCTTC. Encoded protein: CASSETGRRDGYTF.

The chain employs TRBV7-9 and TRBJ1-1; D remains ambiguous. The CDR3 consists of 13 residues. Deletions cut 1 base from V and 10 bases from J, with 13 bases between. Germline V lookup: CDR1 SEHNR, CDR2 FQNEAQ (reference sequence). CDR3 nucleotide sequence: TGTGCCAGCAGCTTAGGGGAGAAGTCTGGAGCTTTCTTT. Amino acids: CASSLGEKSGAFF.